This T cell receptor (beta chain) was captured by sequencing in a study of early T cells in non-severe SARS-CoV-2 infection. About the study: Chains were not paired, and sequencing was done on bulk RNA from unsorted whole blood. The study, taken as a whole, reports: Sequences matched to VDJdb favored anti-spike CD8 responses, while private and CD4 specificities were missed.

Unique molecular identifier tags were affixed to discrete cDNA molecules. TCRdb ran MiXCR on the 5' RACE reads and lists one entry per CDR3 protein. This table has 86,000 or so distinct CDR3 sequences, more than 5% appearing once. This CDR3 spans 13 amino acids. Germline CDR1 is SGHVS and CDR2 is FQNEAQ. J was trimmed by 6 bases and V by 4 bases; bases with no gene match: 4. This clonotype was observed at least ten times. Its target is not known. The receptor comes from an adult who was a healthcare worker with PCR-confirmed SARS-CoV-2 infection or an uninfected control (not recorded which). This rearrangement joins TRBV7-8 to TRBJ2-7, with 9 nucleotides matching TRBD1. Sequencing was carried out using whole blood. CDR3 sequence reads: CASSYGTGTEQYF. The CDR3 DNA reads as TGTGCCAGCAGCTATGGGACAGGGACCGAGCAGTACTTC.